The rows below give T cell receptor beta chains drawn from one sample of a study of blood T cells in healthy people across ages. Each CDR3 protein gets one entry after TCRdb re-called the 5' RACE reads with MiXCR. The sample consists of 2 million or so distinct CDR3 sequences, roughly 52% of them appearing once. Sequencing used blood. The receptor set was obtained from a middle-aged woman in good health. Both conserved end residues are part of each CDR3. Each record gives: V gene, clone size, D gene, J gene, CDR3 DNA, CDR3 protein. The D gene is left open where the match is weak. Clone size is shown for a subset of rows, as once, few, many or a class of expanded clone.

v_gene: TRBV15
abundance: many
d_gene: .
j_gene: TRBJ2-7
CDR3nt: TGTGCCACCAGCAGAGATTCCTACGAGCAGTACTTC
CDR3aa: CATSRDSYEQYF

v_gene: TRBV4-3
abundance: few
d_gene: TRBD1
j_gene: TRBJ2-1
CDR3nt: TGCGCCAGCAGCCAAGAGGGACAGGGGGTTAATGAGCAGTTCTTC
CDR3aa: CASSQEGQGVNEQFF

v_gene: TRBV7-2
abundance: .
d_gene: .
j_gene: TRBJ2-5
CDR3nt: TGTGCCAGCAGCTTAAGGCCGACAGGAAGACAAGAGACCCAGTACTTC
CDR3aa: CASSLRPTGRQETQYF

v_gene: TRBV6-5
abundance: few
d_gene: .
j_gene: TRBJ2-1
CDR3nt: TGTGCCAGCAGTCCACCCATAGGCGATGAGCAGTTCTTC
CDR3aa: CASSPPIGDEQFF

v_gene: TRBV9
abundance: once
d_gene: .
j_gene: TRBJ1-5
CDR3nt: TGTGCCAGCAGCGTAGGGGGGGGCTATCAGCCCCAGCATTTT
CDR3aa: CASSVGGGYQPQHF

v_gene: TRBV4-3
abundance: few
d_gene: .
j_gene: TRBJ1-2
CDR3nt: TGCGCCAGCAGCCCGACCGGAGCAGCTAACTATGGCTACACCTTC
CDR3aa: CASSPTGAANYGYTF

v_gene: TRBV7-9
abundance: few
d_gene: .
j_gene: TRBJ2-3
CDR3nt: TGTGCCAGCAGCCCCAGGGAGGCAGATACGCAGTATTTT
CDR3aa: CASSPREADTQYF

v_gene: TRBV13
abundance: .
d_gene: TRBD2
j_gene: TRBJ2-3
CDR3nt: TGTGCCAGCAGCTCCCTTGGGACTAGCGGGGAAGATACGCAGTATTTT
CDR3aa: CASSSLGTSGEDTQYF

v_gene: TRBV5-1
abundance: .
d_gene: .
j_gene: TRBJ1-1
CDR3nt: TGCGCCAGCAGCTTTGGGGGGCAGGACGGCACTGAAGCTTTCTTT
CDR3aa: CASSFGGQDGTEAFF

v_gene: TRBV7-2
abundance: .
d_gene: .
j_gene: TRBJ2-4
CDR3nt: TGTGCCAGCAGCTTAGAGAGGCGGAACATTCAGTACTTC
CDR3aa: CASSLERRNIQYF

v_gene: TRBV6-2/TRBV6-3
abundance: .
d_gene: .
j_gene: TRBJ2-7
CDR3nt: TGTGCCAGCAGTTACTCCCCCGGGGATCCCTACGAGCAGTACTTC
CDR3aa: CASSYSPGDPYEQYF

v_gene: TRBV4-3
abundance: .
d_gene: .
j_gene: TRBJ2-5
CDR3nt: TGCGCCAGCAGCCAAGAGAACGGGGGCCTTCAAGAGACCCAGTACTTC
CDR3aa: CASSQENGGLQETQYF

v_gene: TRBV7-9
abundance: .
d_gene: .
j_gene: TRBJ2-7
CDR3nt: TGTGCCAGCAGCTGCCCCGGCTCGGGCAGGGACGAGCACGAGCAGTACTTC
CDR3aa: CASSCPGSGRDEHEQYF

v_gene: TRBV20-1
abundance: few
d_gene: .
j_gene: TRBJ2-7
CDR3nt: TGCAGTGATCCGGGACACGTCCTCGGCGAGCAGTACTTC
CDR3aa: CSDPGHVLGEQYF

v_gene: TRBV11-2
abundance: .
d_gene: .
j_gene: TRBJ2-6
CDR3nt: TGTGTCAGCAGCTTAGGGAAACAGGGCATTGGGGCCAACGTCCTGACTTTC
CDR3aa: CVSSLGKQGIGANVLTF

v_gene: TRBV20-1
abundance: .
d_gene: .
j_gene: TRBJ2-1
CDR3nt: TGCAGTGTGGAGGGCAGGCATCGCTCCCACAATGAGCAGTTCTTC
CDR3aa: CSVEGRHRSHNEQFF

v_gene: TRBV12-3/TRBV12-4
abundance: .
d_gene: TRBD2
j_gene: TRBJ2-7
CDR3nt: TGTGCCAGCAGTTTAGATCTTGGCGGGGGACCCTCAAGGAGCAATGAGCAGTACTTC
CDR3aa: CASSLDLGGGPSRSNEQYF

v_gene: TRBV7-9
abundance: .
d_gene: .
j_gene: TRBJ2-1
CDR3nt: TGTGCCAGCAGCTTCTCCAGGGGCACCTACAATGAGCAGTTCTTC
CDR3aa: CASSFSRGTYNEQFF

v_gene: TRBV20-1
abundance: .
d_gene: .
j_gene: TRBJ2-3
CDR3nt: TGCAGTGCTAAACGCACAGATACGCAGTATTTT
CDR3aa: CSAKRTDTQYF

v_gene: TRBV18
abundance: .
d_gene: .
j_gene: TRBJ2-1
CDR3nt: TGTGCCAGCTCTATGCAGGGGAGGTCCTACAATGAGCAGTTCTTC
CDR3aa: CASSMQGRSYNEQFF

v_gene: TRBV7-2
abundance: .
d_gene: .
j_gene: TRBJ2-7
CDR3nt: TGTGCCAGCAGCCCCAGGGCACAGGCCTACGAGCAGTACTTC
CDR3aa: CASSPRAQAYEQYF

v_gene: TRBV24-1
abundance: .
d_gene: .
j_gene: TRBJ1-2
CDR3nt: TGTGCCACCAGTGAGTCAGGAGCCTGGGATGGCTACACCTTC
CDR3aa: CATSESGAWDGYTF

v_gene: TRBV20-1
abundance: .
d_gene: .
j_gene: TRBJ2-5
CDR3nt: TGCAGTGCTAGCGACCTGGTCCTCCAAGAGACCCAGTACTTC
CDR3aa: CSASDLVLQETQYF

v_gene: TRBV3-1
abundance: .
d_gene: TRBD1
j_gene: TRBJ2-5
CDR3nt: TGTGCCAGCAGCCAGAGACAGGGACGCCAAGAGACCCAGTACTTC
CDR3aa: CASSQRQGRQETQYF

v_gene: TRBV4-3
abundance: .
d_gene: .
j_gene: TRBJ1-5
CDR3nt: TGCGCCAGCAGCCAAGATATCAGGGGCGATCAGCCCCAGCATTTT
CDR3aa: CASSQDIRGDQPQHF

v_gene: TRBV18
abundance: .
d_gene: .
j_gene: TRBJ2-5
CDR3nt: TGTGCCAGCTCACCAACGACCGGGGCACAAGAGACCCAGTACTTC
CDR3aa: CASSPTTGAQETQYF

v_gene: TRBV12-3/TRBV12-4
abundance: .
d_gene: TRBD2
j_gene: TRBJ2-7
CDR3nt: TGTGCCAGCAGTTTCTTTGGGCGGGGGGGTCTCTACGAGCAGTACTTC
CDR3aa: CASSFFGRGGLYEQYF

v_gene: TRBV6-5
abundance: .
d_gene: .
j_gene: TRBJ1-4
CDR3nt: TGTGCCAGCAGTTTTGGGGGGCAGAGGGAAAAACTGTTTTTT
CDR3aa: CASSFGGQREKLFF

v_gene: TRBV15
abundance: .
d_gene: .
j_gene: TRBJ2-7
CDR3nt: TGTGCCACCAGCAGGATGGGCGGATACGAGCAGTACTTC
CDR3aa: CATSRMGGYEQYF

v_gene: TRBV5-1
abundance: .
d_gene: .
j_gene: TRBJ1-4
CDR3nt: TGCGCCAGCAGCTTGGACGGGAAAGGTGAAAAACTGTTTTTT
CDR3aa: CASSLDGKGEKLFF

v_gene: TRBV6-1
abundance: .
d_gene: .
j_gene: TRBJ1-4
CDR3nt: TGTGCCAGCAGTGCCGGGGTGAGGGGTGAAAAACTGTTTTTT
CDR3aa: CASSAGVRGEKLFF

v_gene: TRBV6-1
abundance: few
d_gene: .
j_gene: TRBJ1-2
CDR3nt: TGTGCCAGCACACAGGGTCCCCTCAATGGCTATGGCTACACCTTC
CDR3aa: CASTQGPLNGYGYTF

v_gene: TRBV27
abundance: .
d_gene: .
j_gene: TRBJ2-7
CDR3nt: TGTGCCAGCAGTTTGTCAGGGGTCGGGTACGAGCAGTACTTC
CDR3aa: CASSLSGVGYEQYF

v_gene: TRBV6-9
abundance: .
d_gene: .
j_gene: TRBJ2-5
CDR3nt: TGTGCCAGCAGCTCCCCTCCACAGGAGCAAGAGACCCAGTACTTC
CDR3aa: CASSSPPQEQETQYF

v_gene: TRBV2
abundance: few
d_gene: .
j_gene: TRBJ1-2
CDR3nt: TGTGCCAACAGACAGGATAACTATGGCTACACCTTC
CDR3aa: CANRQDNYGYTF

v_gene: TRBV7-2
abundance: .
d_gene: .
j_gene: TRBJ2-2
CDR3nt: TGTGCCAGCAGCCCCGGACTTAGAATCTCTGGGGAGCTGTTTTTT
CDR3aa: CASSPGLRISGELFF

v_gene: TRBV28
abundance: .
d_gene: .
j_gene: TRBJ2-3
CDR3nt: TGTGCCAGCAGTATTATAGATGAAAATACGCAGTATTTT
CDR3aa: CASSIIDENTQYF

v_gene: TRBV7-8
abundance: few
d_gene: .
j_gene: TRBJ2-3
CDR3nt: TGTGCCAGCAGCTTAGCGACAGTACTAGCATATACGCAGTATTTT
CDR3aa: CASSLATVLAYTQYF

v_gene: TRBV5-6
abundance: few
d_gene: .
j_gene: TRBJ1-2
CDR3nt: TGTGCCAGCAGCCCCCCAAGGAGCTATGGCTACACCTTC
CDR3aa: CASSPPRSYGYTF

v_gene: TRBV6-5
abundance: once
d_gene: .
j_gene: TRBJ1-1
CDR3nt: TGTGCCAGCAGTTACGGGGTGGGGCAGTGGAACACTGAAGCTTTCTTT
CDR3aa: CASSYGVGQWNTEAFF

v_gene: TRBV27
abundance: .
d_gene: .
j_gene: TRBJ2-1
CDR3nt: TGTGCCCGCAGGAGGGGTTACAATGAGCAGTTCTTC
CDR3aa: CARRRGYNEQFF